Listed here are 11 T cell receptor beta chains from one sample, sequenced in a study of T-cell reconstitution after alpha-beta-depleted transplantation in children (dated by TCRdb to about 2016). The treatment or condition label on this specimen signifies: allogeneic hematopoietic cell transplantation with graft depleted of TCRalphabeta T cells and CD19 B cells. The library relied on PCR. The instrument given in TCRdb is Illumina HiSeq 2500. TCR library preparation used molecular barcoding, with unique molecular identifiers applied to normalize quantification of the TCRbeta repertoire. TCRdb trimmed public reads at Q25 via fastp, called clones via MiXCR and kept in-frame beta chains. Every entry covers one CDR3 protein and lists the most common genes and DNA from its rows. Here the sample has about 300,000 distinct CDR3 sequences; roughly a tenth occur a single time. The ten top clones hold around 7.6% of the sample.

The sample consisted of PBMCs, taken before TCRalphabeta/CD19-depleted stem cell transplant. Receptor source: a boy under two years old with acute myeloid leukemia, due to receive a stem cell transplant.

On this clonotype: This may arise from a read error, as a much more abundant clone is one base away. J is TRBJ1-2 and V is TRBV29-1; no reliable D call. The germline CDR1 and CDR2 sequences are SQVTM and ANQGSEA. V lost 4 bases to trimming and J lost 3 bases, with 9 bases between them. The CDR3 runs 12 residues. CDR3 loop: CSVVPPDYGYTF. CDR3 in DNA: TGCAGCGTTGTTCCCCCCGACTATGGCTACACCTTC.

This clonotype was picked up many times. DNA of the CDR3: TGCGCCAGCAGTTTCGGGTTTCCGAACACCGGGGAGCTGTTTTTT. As protein: CASSFGFPNTGELFF. This chain joins TRBV5-1 and TRBJ2-2; no definite D call. V was pared by 5 bases and J by 0 bases, with 11 bases between. Germline V lookup: CDR1 SGHRS, CDR2 YFSETQ. The CDR3 totals 15 residues.

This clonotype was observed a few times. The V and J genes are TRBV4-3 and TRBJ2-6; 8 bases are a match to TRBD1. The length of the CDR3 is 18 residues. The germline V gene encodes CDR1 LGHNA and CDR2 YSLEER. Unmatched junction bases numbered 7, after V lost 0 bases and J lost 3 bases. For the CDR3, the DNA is TGCGCCAGCAGCCAAGAAGGCAGGGGGCGGCTTGGGGCCAACGTCCTGACTTTC. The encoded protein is CASSQEGRGRLGANVLTF.

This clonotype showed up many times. The CDR3 is CAIKQGIAYNEQFF. The CDR3, as DNA: TGTGCCATCAAGCAGGGGATAGCCTACAATGAGCAGTTCTTC. J is TRBJ2-1 and V is TRBV10-3; the D gene is possibly TRBD1 (6 bases). The CDR3 sequence is 14 residues long. Germline values: CDR1 ENHRY, CDR2 SYGVKD. Trimming took off 7 bases at V and 2 bases at J, with 12 bases between the two ends.

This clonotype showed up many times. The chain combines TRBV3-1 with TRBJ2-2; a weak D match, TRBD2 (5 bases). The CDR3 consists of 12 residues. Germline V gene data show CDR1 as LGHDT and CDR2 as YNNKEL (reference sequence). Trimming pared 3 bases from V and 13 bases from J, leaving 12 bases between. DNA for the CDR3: TGTGCCAGCAGCCAGGAGGCTTCGGGGCTGTTTTTT. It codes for CASSQEASGLFF.

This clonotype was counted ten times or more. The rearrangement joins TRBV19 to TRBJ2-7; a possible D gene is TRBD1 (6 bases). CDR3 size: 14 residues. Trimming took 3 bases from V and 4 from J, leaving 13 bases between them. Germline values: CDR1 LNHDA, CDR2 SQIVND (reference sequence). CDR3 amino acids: CASSIRDRPYEQYF. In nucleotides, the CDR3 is TGTGCCAGTAGTATCCGAGACAGGCCTTACGAGCAGTACTTC.

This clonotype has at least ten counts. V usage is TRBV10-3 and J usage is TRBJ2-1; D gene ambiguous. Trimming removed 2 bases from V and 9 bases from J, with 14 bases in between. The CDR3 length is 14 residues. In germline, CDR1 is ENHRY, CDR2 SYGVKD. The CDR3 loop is CAISEPHAALEQFF. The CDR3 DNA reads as TGTGCCATCAGTGAGCCCCATGCGGCCCTTGAGCAGTTCTTC.

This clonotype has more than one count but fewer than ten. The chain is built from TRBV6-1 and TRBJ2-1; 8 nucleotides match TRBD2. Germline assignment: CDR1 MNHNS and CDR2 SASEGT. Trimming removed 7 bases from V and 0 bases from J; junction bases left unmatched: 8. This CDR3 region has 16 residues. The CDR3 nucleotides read TGTGCCAGCAACGGATGGGGGACTAGCTCCTACAATGAGCAGTTCTTC. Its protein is CASNGWGTSSYNEQFF.

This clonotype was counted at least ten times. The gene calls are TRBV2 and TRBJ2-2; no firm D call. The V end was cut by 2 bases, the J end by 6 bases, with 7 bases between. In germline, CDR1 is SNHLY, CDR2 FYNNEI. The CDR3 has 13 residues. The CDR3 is CASSEQTAGELFF. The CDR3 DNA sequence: TGTGCCAGCAGTGAACAGACCGCCGGGGAGCTGTTTTTT.

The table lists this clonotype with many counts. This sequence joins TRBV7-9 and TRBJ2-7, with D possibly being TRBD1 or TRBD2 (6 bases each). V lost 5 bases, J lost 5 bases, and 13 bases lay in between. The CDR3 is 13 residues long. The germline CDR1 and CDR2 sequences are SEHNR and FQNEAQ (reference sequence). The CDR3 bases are TGTGCCAGCAGCCCTGGGGGGCGCAACGAGCAGTACTTC. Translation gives CASSPGGRNEQYF.

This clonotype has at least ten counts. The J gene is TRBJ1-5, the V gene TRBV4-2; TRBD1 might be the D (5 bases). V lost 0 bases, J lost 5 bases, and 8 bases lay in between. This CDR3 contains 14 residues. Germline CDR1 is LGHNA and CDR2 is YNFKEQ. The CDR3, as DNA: TGTGCCAGCAGCCAAGACAGGGCGGATCAGCCCCAGCATTTT. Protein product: CASSQDRADQPQHF.